The rows below give T cell receptor beta chains drawn from one sample of a study of shared clonotypes between healthy human individuals. Data came from immunoSEQ multiplex PCR; TCRdb stores just in-frame clones and leaves some out. The sample includes a few million clones, approximately 93% of them seen just once. Sequenced material: naive CD4+ T cells from PBMCs. These receptors all come from a young man in good health. Some clones in this sample may be carry-over from other donors' samples. Both conserved end residues are part of each CDR3. A D gene is named only where the DNA matches it firmly. Clone size is not always given. Where it is, it says once, few, many or a class for expanded clones.

>TRBJ2-3|TRBV4-1|TRBD2|-
CASSQGTSGGVFTQYF
TGCGCCAGCAGCCAAGGGACTAGCGGAGGGGTTTTTACGCAGTATTTT
>TRBJ2-7|TRBV7-2|-|-
CASSSSQVLRGLQYF
TGTGCCAGCAGCTCCAGCCAGGTCCTGAGGGGGTTGCAGTACTTC
>TRBJ2-3|TRBV5-5|-|-
CASSPQLQDPVGAQYF
TGTGCCAGCAGCCCCCAGCTCCAGGACCCCGTGGGAGCGCAGTATTTT
>TRBJ2-1|TRBV15|-|-
CATSSGVGEATGFLNEQFF
TGTGCCACCAGCAGTGGAGTCGGAGAAGCGACGGGGTTTCTCAATGAGCAGTTCTTC
>TRBJ2-2|TRBV6-6|TRBD1|-
CASSRDRGAGELFF
TGTGCCAGCAGCCGGGACAGGGGTGCCGGGGAGCTGTTTTTT
>TRBJ2-3|TRBV7-3|TRBD1|-
CASSLTRDRVGDTQYF
TGTGCCAGCAGCTTAACGCGGGACAGGGTAGGAGATACGCAGTATTTT
>TRBJ1-4|TRBV6-1|-|-
CASTPGGVWEKLFF
TGTGCCAGCACCCCGGGCGGGGTATGGGAAAAACTGTTTTTT
>TRBJ1-3|TRBV28|-|-
CASSLGPPGSIYF
TGTGCCAGCAGTTTAGGCCCTCCGGGTTCCATATATTTT
>TRBJ2-1|TRBV5-4|TRBD2|once
CASSLETSWNEQFF
TGTGCCAGCAGCTTGGAGACTAGCTGGAATGAGCAGTTCTTC
>TRBJ1-4|TRBV5-1|TRBD1|once
CASSRRTGGDEKLFF
TGCGCCAGCAGCCGGAGGACAGGGGGCGATGAAAAACTGTTTTTT
>TRBJ1-1|TRBV6-5|-|-
CASSRYKDTEAFF
TGTGCCAGCAGCCGGTACAAGGACACTGAAGCTTTCTTT
>TRBJ2-7|TRBV18|TRBD2|once
CASSPRSGKGYEQYF
TGTGCCAGCTCACCACGGAGCGGGAAGGGCTACGAGCAGTACTTC
>TRBJ2-1|TRBV28|TRBD1|-
CASSFRDRRSNEQFF
TGTGCCAGCAGTTTCCGGGACAGGAGAAGCAATGAGCAGTTCTTC
>TRBJ2-5|TRBV7-3|-|-
CASSLGLGIPETQYF
TGTGCCAGCAGCTTAGGCCTTGGGATCCCAGAGACCCAGTACTTC
>TRBJ2-5|TRBV9|-|-
CASSPSGGRETQYF
TGTGCCAGCAGCCCCTCCGGGGGCAGGGAGACCCAGTACTTC
>TRBJ1-4|TRBV18|-|few
CASSPDGNEKLFF
TGTGCCAGCTCACCGGACGGGAATGAAAAACTGTTTTTT
>TRBJ2-1|TRBV2|TRBD2|-
CASSEKGTSGGVWFF
TGTGCCAGCAGTGAAAAAGGGACTAGCGGAGGGGTATGGTTCTTC
>TRBJ2-1|TRBV6-1|-|-
CASSEIRASKGNEQFF
TGTGCCAGCAGTGAAATTCGGGCTAGCAAAGGCAATGAGCAGTTCTTC
>TRBJ1-2|TRBV19|TRBD1|few
CASSIEGTGQHGYTF
TGTGCCAGTAGTATCGAGGGGACAGGGCAACATGGCTACACCTTC
>TRBJ2-7|TRBV6-5|-|-
CASRGTTYEQYF
TGTGCCAGCAGAGGGACAACCTACGAGCAGTACTTC
>TRBJ2-5|TRBV7-7|-|-
CASSLALGRETQYF
TGTGCCAGCAGCTTAGCCCTAGGGCGAGAGACCCAGTACTTC
>TRBJ2-3|TRBV6-1|TRBD2|-
CASRRTSQIPDTQYF
TGTGCCAGCCGGAGGACTAGCCAGATCCCAGATACGCAGTATTTT
>TRBJ2-5|TRBV28|-|-
CASRGQWVGTQYF
TGTGCCAGCAGAGGACAGTGGGTCGGGACCCAGTACTTC
>TRBJ2-3|TRBV18|-|-
CASSPGGTDTQYF
TGTGCCAGCTCACCCGGGGGCACAGATACGCAGTATTTT
>TRBJ2-1|TRBV14|-|-
CASSQENGGSYNEQFF
TGTGCCAGCAGCCAAGAAAATGGCGGGTCCTACAATGAGCAGTTCTTC
>TRBJ1-2|TRBV20-1|-|-
CSAREYTGYTF
TGCAGTGCTAGAGAATACACTGGCTACACCTTC
>TRBJ2-3|TRBV11-2|-|-
CASSFTAGSTDTQYF
TGTGCCAGCAGCTTTACGGCAGGGAGCACAGATACGCAGTATTTT
>TRBJ2-1|TRBV5-1|-|few
CASSYPGYNEQFF
TGCGCCAGCAGCTATCCCGGGTACAATGAGCAGTTCTTC